A selection of T cell receptor beta chains follows, all from one sample in a study of T cells after posttransplantation cyclophosphamide. TCRdb's table, derived via immunoSEQ multiplex PCR, lists solely in-frame clones and lacks some. The profile covers 40,000 to 45,000 clones, none occurring a single time. Sequencing was carried out using PBMCs. The receptors were gathered from a man aged 40-49 years in good health, CMV-negative, and a related stem cell transplant donor. Each CDR3 is given with its conserved first and last residue. D genes are given only for firm matches. Size is omitted from some rows. Given values are once, few, many or a class for expanded clones.

few	TRBV7-8	TRBJ2-5	-	TGTGCCAGCAGCTTAGTAGGGGGCCAAGAGACCCAGTACTTC	CASSLVGGQETQYF
many	TRBV5-1	TRBJ2-5	TRBD2	TGCGCCAGCAGCATCGGACTAGCGGGAGCCTCCCAAGAGACCCAGTACTTC	CASSIGLAGASQETQYF
many	TRBV27	TRBJ1-1	-	TGTGCCAGCAGTCCAGGTCCCTTAATGAACACTGAAGCTTTCTTT	CASSPGPLMNTEAFF
few	TRBV13	TRBJ1-4	-	TGTGCCAGCAGCTTCAGGTTACCGAATGAAAAACTGTTTTTT	CASSFRLPNEKLFF
many	TRBV27	TRBJ2-2	-	TGTGCCAGCAGTCTAACACAGACCGGGGAGCTGTTTTTT	CASSLTQTGELFF
-	TRBV5-1	TRBJ2-7	-	TGCGCCAGCAGCTTGTTCGCTCGGGGAGACTACGAGCAGTACTTC	CASSLFARGDYEQYF
many	TRBV4-1	TRBJ2-1	TRBD2	TGCGCCAGCAGCCAAGGGGGTAGCGGGAGTCCTCCCCCCTACAATGAGCAGTTCTTC	CASSQGGSGSPPPYNEQFF
many	TRBV5-4	TRBJ2-6	-	TGTGCCAGCACCGCTGGGGCCAACGTCCTGACTTTC	CASTAGANVLTF
many	TRBV6-5	TRBJ2-5	-	TGTGCCAGCAGTTACTACCCCGGGGAGACCCAGTACTTC	CASSYYPGETQYF
few	TRBV6-1	TRBJ2-7	-	TGTGCCAGCTGGGGGCTGCCCTACGAGCAGTACTTC	CASWGLPYEQYF